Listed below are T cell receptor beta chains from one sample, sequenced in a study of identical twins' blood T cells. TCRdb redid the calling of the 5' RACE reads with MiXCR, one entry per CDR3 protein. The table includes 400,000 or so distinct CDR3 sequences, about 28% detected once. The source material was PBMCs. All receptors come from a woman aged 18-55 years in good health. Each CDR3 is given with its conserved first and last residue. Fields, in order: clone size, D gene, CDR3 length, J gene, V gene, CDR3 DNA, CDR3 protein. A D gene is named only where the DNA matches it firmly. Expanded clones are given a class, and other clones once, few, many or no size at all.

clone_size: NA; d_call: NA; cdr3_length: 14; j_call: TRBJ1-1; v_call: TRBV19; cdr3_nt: TGTGCCAGTACTTCCAGGGGATCGGACACTGAAGCTTTCTTT; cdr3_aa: CASTSRGSDTEAFF
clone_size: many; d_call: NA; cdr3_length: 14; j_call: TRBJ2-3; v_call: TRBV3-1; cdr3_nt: TGTGCCAGCATGACCGGGACTAGCACAGATACGCAGTATTTT; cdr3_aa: CASMTGTSTDTQYF
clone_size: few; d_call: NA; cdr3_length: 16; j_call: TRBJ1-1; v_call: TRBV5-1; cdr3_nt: TGCGCCAGCAGCTTTCTCCTGACAGGCCGAGAGGCTGAAGCTTTCTTT; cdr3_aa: CASSFLLTGREAEAFF
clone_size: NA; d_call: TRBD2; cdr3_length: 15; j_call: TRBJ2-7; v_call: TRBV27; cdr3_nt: TGTGCCAGCAGTGGAGCACTAGCGGGAATGGACGAGCAGTACTTC; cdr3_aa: CASSGALAGMDEQYF
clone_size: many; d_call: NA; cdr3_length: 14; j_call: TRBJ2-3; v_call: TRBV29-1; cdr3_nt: TGCAGCGTTGAAGATGGACTTAACACAGATACGCAGTATTTT; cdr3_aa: CSVEDGLNTDTQYF
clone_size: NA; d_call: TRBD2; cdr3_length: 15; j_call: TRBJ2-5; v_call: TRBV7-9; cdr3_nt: TGTGCTAGCAGCTTAGGACTAGCGGGAGTAGAGACCCAGTACTTC; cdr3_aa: CASSLGLAGVETQYF
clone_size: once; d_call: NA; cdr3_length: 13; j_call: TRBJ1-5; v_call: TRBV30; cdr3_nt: TGTGCCTGGAGTGTACAGGTCAATCAGCCCCAGCATTTT; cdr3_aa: CAWSVQVNQPQHF
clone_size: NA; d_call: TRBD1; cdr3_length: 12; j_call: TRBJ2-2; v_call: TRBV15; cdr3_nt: TGTGCCACCAAGGGGGCAGGCGGGGAGCTGTTTTTT; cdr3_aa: CATKGAGGELFF
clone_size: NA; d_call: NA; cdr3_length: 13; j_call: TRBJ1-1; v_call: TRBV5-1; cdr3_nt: TGCGCCAGCAGATACCGGGCCGACACTGAAGCTTTCTTT; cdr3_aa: CASRYRADTEAFF
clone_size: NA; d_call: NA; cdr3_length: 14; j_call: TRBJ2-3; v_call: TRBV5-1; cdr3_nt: TGCGCCAGCTCGGACAGCGGGAGCACAGATACGCAGTATTTT; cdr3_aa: CASSDSGSTDTQYF
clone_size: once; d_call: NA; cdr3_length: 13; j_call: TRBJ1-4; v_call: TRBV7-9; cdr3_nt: TGTACCAGCGTGGCAGGAAGCAATGAAAAACTGTTTTTT; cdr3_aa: CTSVAGSNEKLFF
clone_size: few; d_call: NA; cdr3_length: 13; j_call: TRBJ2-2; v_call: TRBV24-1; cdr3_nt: TGTGCCACCAGTCCAGACAACACCGGGGAGCTGTTTTTT; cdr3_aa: CATSPDNTGELFF
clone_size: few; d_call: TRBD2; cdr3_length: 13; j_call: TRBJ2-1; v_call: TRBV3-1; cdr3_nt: TGTGCCAGCAGCCAAGGCCGTACTAGCGGGGGTTTCTTC; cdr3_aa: CASSQGRTSGGFF
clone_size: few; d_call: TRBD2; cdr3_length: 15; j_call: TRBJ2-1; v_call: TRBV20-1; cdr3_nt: TGCAGTGCTAGAAATAGCGGGACAAGGGATAATGAGCAGTTCTTC; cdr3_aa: CSARNSGTRDNEQFF
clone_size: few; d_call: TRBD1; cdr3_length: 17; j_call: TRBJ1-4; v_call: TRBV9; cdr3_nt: TGTGCCAGCAGCGTCGCACCCGGGACAGGGATCGGAGAAAAACTGTTTTTT; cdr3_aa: CASSVAPGTGIGEKLFF
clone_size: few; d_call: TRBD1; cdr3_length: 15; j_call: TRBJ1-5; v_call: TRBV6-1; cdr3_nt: TGTGCCAGCAGTGAAAGGCAGGGGGCAAGTCAGCCCCAGCATTTT; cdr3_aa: CASSERQGASQPQHF
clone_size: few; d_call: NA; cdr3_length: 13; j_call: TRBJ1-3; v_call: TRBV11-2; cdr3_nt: TGTGCCAGCAGCGAAGACAGAGGAAACACCATATATTTT; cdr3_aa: CASSEDRGNTIYF
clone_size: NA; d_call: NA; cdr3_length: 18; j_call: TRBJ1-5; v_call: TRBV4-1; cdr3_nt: TGCGCCAGCAGCCAAGATTTCGAGAGGACTCAGACTAATCAGCCCCAGCATTTT; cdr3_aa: CASSQDFERTQTNQPQHF
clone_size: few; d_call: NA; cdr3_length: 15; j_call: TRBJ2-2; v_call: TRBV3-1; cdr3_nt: TGTGCCAGCAGCTTCTTCCGGACTAACACCGGGGAGCTGTTTTTT; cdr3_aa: CASSFFRTNTGELFF
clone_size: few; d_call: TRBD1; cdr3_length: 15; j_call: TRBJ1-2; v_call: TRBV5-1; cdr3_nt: TGCGCCAGCAGCTTGTTTCGTGGGACAGCCCTTGGCTACACCTTC; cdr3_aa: CASSLFRGTALGYTF
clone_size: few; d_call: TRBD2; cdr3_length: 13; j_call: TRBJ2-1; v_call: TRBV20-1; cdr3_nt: TGCAGTGCTTCGAGACTAGCCGGCGATGAGCAGTTCTTC; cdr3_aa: CSASRLAGDEQFF
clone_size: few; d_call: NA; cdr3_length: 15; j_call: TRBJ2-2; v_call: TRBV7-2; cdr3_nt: TGTGCCAGCAGCCCTACATGGTGGTCTTCCGGGGAGCTGTTTTTT; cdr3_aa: CASSPTWWSSGELFF
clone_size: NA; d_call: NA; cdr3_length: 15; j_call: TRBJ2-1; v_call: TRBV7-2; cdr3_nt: TGTGCCAGCAGCTTAACCAGGGATTCCTACAATGAGCAGTTCTTC; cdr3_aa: CASSLTRDSYNEQFF
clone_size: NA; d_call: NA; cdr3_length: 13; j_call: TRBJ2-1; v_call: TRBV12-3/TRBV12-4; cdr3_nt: TGTGCCAGCCTCGGGACTCATAACAATGAGCAGTTCTTC; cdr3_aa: CASLGTHNNEQFF
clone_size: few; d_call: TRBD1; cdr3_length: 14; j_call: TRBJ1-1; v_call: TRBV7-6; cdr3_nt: TGTGCCAGCAGCACGACAGGGGTGAACACTGAAGCTTTCTTT; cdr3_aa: CASSTTGVNTEAFF
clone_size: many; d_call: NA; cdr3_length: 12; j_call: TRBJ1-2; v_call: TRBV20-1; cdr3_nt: TGCAGTGCTAGAAAGGGGGGCGATGGCTACACCTTC; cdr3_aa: CSARKGGDGYTF
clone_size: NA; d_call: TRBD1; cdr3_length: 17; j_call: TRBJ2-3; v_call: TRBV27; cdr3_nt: TGTGCCAGCAGTTCGTTCAGGGGGCCAGTAGTTGCAGATACGCAGTATTTT; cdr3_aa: CASSSFRGPVVADTQYF
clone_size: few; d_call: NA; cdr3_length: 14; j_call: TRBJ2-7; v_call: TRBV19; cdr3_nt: TGTGCCAGTAGTAATTTTGGGCAGTCCCACGAGCAGTACTTC; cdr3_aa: CASSNFGQSHEQYF
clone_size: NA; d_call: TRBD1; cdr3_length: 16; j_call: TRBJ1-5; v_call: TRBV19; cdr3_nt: TGTGCCAGTACCCAGGAGGGACAGGGCCGAGGTCAGCCCCAGCATTTT; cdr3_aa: CASTQEGQGRGQPQHF
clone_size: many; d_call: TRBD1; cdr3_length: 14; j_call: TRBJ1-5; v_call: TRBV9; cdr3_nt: TGTGCCAGCAGCGATGGACAGGGCCACCAGCCCCAGCATTTT; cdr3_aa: CASSDGQGHQPQHF
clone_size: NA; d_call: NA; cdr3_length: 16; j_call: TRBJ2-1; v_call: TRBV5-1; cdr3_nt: TGCGCCAGCAGCTTGACTGGGACGAACTCCTACAATGAGCAGTTCTTC; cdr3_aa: CASSLTGTNSYNEQFF
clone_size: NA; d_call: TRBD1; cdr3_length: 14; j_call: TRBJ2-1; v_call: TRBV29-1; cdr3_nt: TGCAGCGTTGACCGGACAGGAGACACCTTGAAGCAGTTCTTC; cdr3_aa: CSVDRTGDTLKQFF
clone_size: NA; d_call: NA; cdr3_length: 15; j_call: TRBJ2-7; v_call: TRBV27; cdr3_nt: TGTGCCAGCAGTTTAGGGCCCGCTCTTTCCTACGAGCAGTACTTC; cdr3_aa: CASSLGPALSYEQYF
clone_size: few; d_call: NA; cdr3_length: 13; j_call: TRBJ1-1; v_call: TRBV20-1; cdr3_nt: TGCAGTGCTCGTAGGGAATCGGGGACTGAAGCTTTCTTT; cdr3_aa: CSARRESGTEAFF
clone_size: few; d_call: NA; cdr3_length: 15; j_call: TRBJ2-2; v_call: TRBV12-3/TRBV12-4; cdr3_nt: TGTGCCAGCAGTTTAGGGGGAGCGAACACCGGGGAGCTGTTTTTT; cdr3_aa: CASSLGGANTGELFF
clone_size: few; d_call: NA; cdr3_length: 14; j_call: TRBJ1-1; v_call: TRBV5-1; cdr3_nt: TGCGCCAGCAGAATGGGGGACGGAGGACGAGAAGCTTTCTTT; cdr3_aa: CASRMGDGGREAFF
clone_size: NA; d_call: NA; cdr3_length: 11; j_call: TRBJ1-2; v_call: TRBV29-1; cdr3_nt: TGCAGCGTTGAAGCGGGGCATGGCTACACCTTC; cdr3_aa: CSVEAGHGYTF
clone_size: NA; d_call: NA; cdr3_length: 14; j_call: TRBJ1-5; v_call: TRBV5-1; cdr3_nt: TGCGCCAGCAGCTTGGCCGGCGGGGAGGAGCCCCAGCATTTT; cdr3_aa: CASSLAGGEEPQHF
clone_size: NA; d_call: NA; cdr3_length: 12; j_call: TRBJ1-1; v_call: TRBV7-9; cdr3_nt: TGTGCCAGCAGTATTAGGGGAGAGGAAGCTTTCTTT; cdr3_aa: CASSIRGEEAFF
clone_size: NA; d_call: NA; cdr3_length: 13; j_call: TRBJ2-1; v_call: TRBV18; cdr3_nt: TGTGCCAGCTCACTCGGGGCTGACAATGAGCAGTTCTTC; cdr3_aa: CASSLGADNEQFF
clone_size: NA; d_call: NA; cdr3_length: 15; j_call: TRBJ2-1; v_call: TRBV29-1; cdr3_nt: TGCAGCGTTCTATCCTCCTGGGGAACGCAAAATGAGCAGTTCTTC; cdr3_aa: CSVLSSWGTQNEQFF
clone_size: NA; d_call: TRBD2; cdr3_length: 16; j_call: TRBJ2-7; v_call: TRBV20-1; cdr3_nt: TGCAGTGCTCTTCCGGGACTAGCGGGAACACGCTACGAGCAGTACTTC; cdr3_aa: CSALPGLAGTRYEQYF
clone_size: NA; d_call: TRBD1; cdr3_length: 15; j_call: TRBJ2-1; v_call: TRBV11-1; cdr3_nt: TGTGCCAGCAGCGACCGGGACAGCTTCTACAATGAGCAGTTCTTC; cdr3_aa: CASSDRDSFYNEQFF
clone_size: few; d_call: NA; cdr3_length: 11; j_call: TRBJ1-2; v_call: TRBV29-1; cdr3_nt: TGCAGCGTTCCTCAGGGTGACGGCTACACCTTC; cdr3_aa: CSVPQGDGYTF
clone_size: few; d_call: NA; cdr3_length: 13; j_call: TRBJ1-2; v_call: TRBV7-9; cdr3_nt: TGTGCCAGCAGCTTAGTACGGGAGGATGGCTACACCTTC; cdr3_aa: CASSLVREDGYTF